Below are 22 T cell receptor beta chains sequenced from a single sample in a study of cytotoxic CD8 clonotypes in ibrutinib-treated CLL. The data were produced by immunoSEQ multiplex PCR, yet TCRdb's version contains in-frame clones alone and is incomplete. The sample has tens of thousands of clones; approximately 57% are singletons. The sequencing used PBMCs, collected after 12 months of ibrutinib treatment. These receptors were collected from a human donor with chronic lymphocytic leukemia.

The chain links TRBV6-5 to TRBJ2-1; 8 bases match TRBD2. Per germline, CDR1 MNHEY and CDR2 SVGAGI. Trimming took 1 base from V and 7 from J; bases not matched to a gene: 6. The CDR3 covers 15 residues. The CDR3 spells CASSYLPSSGNEQFF. CDR3 bases: TGTGCCAGCAGTTACTTGCCCTCTAGCGGGAATGAGCAGTTCTTC.

Comments on this clone: The conserved closing phenylalanine or tryptophan is absent in this CDR3, likely reflecting a read error. The DNA is left out, because the CDR3 cannot be placed on it with certainty; the CDR3 is given as TCRdb lists it. The chain employs TRBV7-9 and TRBJ2-3; TRBD2 was called by the table and not checked on the DNA. Germline V CDR1 and CDR2: SEHNR, FQNEAQ (reference sequence). The CDR3 length equals 14 residues, ends included. CDR3 region: CASSLAPGTSGHIV.

V gene TRBV6-6 combines with J gene TRBJ2-5; D is possibly TRBD2 (6 bases). Germline-derived CDR1 and CDR2 are MNHNY and SVGAGI (reference sequence). The CDR3 spans 13 residues. Between the trimmed V and J ends, which lost 2 bases and 3 bases, there was a span of 7 bases. As DNA, the CDR3 is TGTGCCAGCAGTTACGGGGGGAAAGAGACCCAGTACTTC. It translates to CASSYGGKETQYF.

Here the CDR3 DNA reads TGTGCCAGTGCCCCCCCCGGCCCTATCTCAGGCTCTCAGTTCTTC. This codes for CASAPPGPISGSQFF. The chain employs TRBV19 and TRBJ2-1; D is unclear. Trimming removed 8 bases from V and 13 bases from J, with 27 bases in between. CDR3 length equals 15 residues. Germline assignment: CDR1 LNHDA and CDR2 SQIVND (reference sequence).

This chain connects TRBV19 to TRBJ2-1, with 7 bases lining up with TRBD1. Unmatched junction bases numbered 10, after V lost 5 bases and J lost 3 bases. Germline loops: CDR1 LNHDA, CDR2 SQIVND (reference sequence). The CDR3 extends over 16 amino acids. The CDR3 DNA reads TGTGCCAGTAGTTCGCCCGGGACAGAATTCTACAATGAGCAGTTCTTC. This gives the protein CASSSPGTEFYNEQFF.

The chain carries TRBV28 and TRBJ2-1; the D gene is possibly TRBD2 (6 bases). The length of the CDR3 is 13 residues. Trimming shortened V by 4 bases and J by 10 bases, and 14 bases separated the two germline ends. CDR1 is MDHEN and CDR2 is SYDVKM in the germline V gene. The CDR3 coding sequence is TGTGCCAGCAGTTGGTTGGAGGGAAGGGAGCAGTTCTTC. Its protein is CASSWLEGREQFF.

This clone was seen only a few times. The J gene is TRBJ2-3, the V gene TRBV27; TRBD2 aligns across 8 bases. Germline V gene sequence: CDR1 MNHEY, CDR2 SMNVEV (reference sequence). CDR3 length: 13 residues. J gave up 5 bases and V 5 bases, and 3 bases lay outside the gene matches. DNA for the CDR3: TGTGCCAGCAGTCCCCGGGGGGGAGATACGCAGTATTTT. Its protein is CASSPRGGDTQYF.

The chain employs TRBV29-1 and TRBJ2-3; no reliable D call. Germline values: CDR1 SQVTM, CDR2 ANQGSEA. Trimming removed 7 bases from V and 7 bases from J, with 3 bases in between. This CDR3 is built from 8 residues. CDR3 region: CSANTQYF. The CDR3 DNA reads as TGCAGCGCAAATACGCAGTATTTT.

This clone was seen repeatedly, ten times or more. The chain couples TRBV6-1 to TRBJ1-4, with a tentative D call TRBD1 (5 bases). Germline V gives CDR1 MNHNS, CDR2 SASEGT. Between the trimmed V and J ends, which lost 6 bases and 0 bases, there was a span of 8 bases. The CDR3 contains 14 residues. CDR3 bases: TGTGCCAGCAGGAGGACACCAACTAATGAAAAACTGTTTTTT. This encodes CASRRTPTNEKLFF.

This clone has more than one count but fewer than ten. This chain connects TRBV4-1 to TRBJ2-1, with 8 bases aligning to TRBD2. V shed 6 bases and J 1 base; nucleotides not matched to a gene: 5. This CDR3 is built from 15 residues. Germline CDR1 is MGHRA and CDR2 is YSYEKL. DNA for the CDR3: TGCGCCAGCAGGAATCAGCGGGGGTCCTACAATGAGCAGTTCTTC. Translation gives CASRNQRGSYNEQFF.

There are a few counts of this clone. The genes are TRBV11-2 and TRBJ2-1, with 8 bases fitting TRBD2. Per germline, CDR1 SGHAT and CDR2 FQNNGV. The CDR3 is made up of 17 amino acids. Trimming at V came to 1 base and at J to 0 bases, leaving 5 bases not matched to a gene. CDR3 region: CASSLGPGTSSYNEQFF. The CDR3, as DNA: TGTGCCAGCAGCTTAGGCCCCGGGACTAGCTCCTACAATGAGCAGTTCTTC.

The V and J genes are TRBV6-1 and TRBJ1-4, with D possibly TRBD1 on 5 matching bases. Trimming shortened V by 7 bases and J by 0 bases, and 12 bases separated the two germline ends. This CDR3 region has 15 residues. Per germline, CDR1 MNHNS and CDR2 SASEGT. The CDR3 sequence: CASNRGIATNEKLFF. In DNA, the CDR3 is TGTGCCAGCAACCGGGGCATTGCAACTAATGAAAAACTGTTTTTT.

The genes are TRBV7-9 and TRBJ2-2; 10 bases match TRBD1. The germline V gene encodes CDR1 SEHNR and CDR2 FQNEAQ (reference sequence). This CDR3 has 15 amino acids. The V and J ends lost 3 bases and 5 bases, in that order; junction bases with no gene match: 3. This CDR3 reads CASSLDRGLTGELFF. The CDR3 nucleotides are TGTGCCAGCAGCTTGGACAGGGGGTTGACCGGGGAGCTGTTTTTT.

This clone was counted a few times. This chain uses TRBV5-1 with TRBJ2-3, with 8 bases aligning to TRBD2. Trimming took 0 bases from V and 4 from J; bases not matched to a gene: 4. Germline V CDR1 and CDR2: SGHRS, YFSETQ. There are 15 residues in the CDR3. CDR3: CASSLDRGGSDTQYF. The DNA for the CDR3 is TGCGCCAGCAGCTTGGATCGGGGGGGATCAGATACGCAGTATTTT.

The CDR3 coding sequence is TGTGCCAGCTCCCGGAGCTCCAGCGGGGGGCAATACACAGATACGCAGTATTTT. Translating gives CASSRSSSGGQYTDTQYF. The chain recombines TRBV18 with TRBJ2-3, with 9 nucleotides matching TRBD2. The CDR3 consists of 18 residues. After removal of 6 bases from V and 2 bases from J, the junction contained 15 bases not matched to a gene. Germline CDR1 is KGHSH and CDR2 is LQKENI.

The chain uses TRBV19 and TRBJ2-5; TRBD2 aligns across 8 bases. The V gene's germline CDR1 is LNHDA and CDR2 SQIVND (reference sequence). V shed 5 bases and J 2 bases; nucleotides not matched to a gene: 13. There are 17 residues in the CDR3. This CDR3 reads CASSSHPAGGRQETQYF. CDR3 coding DNA: TGTGCCAGTAGTTCCCACCCGGCGGGAGGACGACAAGAGACCCAGTACTTC.

The chain has TRBV14 and TRBJ2-3; tentative D call: TRBD2 (6 bases). V was trimmed by 1 base and J by 8 bases, leaving 10 bases between them. CDR1 is SGHDN, CDR2 FVKESK, per germline. The CDR3 covers 13 residues. This CDR3 reads CASSQGTEGTQYF. CDR3 nucleotides: TGTGCCAGCAGCCAAGGGACGGAGGGTACGCAGTATTTT. Drawing the rest from reference TRBV14 and TRBJ2-3, the complete variable domain is EAGVTQFPSHSVIEKGQTVTLRCDPISGHDNLYWYRRVMGKEIKFLLHFVKESKQDESGMPNNRFLAERTGGTYSTLKVQPAELEDSGVYFCASSQGTEGTQYFGPGTRLTVL.

This chain links TRBV30 with TRBJ2-7, with D perhaps given as TRBD1 or TRBD2 (6 bases each). The ends were cut back, 4 bases at V and 2 bases at J, with 21 bases in the middle. The CDR3 spans 16 residues. CDR1 and CDR2 from the germline V gene are GTSNPN and SVGIG (reference sequence). CDR3 sequence: CAWTRRGQWTTYEQYF. CDR3 DNA: TGTGCCTGGACCAGGAGGGGACAATGGACCACCTACGAGCAGTACTTC.

This chain links TRBV7-2 with TRBJ2-2; D gene unclear. The germline gives CDR1 SGHTA, CDR2 FQGNSA. The V gene lost 3 bases and the J gene lost 2 bases, with 7 bases spanning the gap. This CDR3 region has 14 residues. This chain's CDR3 is CASSLNFNTGELFF. In DNA form, the CDR3 reads TGTGCCAGCAGCTTGAACTTCAACACCGGGGAGCTGTTTTTT.

This chain joins TRBV18 and TRBJ2-7; 10 nucleotides agree with TRBD1. The CDR3 has 14 residues. CDR1 is KGHSH, CDR2 LQKENI, per germline. V lost 4 bases to trimming and J lost 3 bases; unmatched junction nucleotides: 3. The CDR3 DNA sequence: TGTGCCAGCTCACGGGACAGGGGTGGCTACGAGCAGTACGTC. Translating gives CASSRDRGGYEQYV.

This clone was seen ten or more times. The same CDR3 is also encoded by other DNA sequences in this sample. The chain recombines TRBV10-1 with TRBJ1-1, with D possibly matching TRBD1 (5 bases). The V gene's germline CDR1 is WNHNN and CDR2 SYGVQD (reference sequence). This CDR3 spans 12 amino acids. V lost 1 base and J lost 7, with 7 bases in between. Here the CDR3 DNA reads TGCGCCAGCAGTGAGTTAGGGGTTGAAGCTTTCTTT. It encodes CASSELGVEAFF.

This chain joins TRBV18 and TRBJ1-1; D possibly corresponds to TRBD1 (5 bases). Germline assignment: CDR1 KGHSH and CDR2 LQKENI. The V gene lost 5 bases and the J gene lost 4 bases, with 14 bases spanning the gap. The length of the CDR3 is 14 residues. The CDR3 region has the DNA TGTGCCAGCTCAGGACGGGGGGGTTCCACTGAAGCTTTCTTT. This codes for CASSGRGGSTEAFF.